A single sample is the source of the 8 T cell receptor beta chains below, sequenced in a study of blood T cell repertoires in COVID-19. Sequencing was performed with immunoSEQ multiplex PCR; in TCRdb, only in-frame clones are kept and a portion is missing. The sample holds 130,000 to 150,000 clones, over 75% seen once. The sequencing sample was made of PBMCs or T cells enriched from blood (not recorded which). Receptors were obtained from a woman in her twenties or thirties with acute COVID-19.

This clone was seen a single time. This chain uses TRBV6-2 or TRBV6-3 with TRBJ2-5; 7 bases line up with TRBD2. V shed 5 bases and J 1 base; nucleotides not matched to a gene: 4. The CDR3 spans 14 residues. The V gene's germline CDR1 is MNHEY and CDR2 SVGEGT. The CDR3 protein is CASSDRTSQETQYF. CDR3 DNA: TGTGCCAGCAGTGATCGGACTAGCCAAGAGACCCAGTACTTC.

This clone was counted a single time. The gene calls are TRBV28 and TRBJ1-1, with no clear D. The ends were cut back, 7 bases at V and 1 base at J, with 13 bases in the middle. The CDR3 consists of 14 residues. Germline lookup yields CDR1 MDHEN and CDR2 SYDVKM. The CDR3 DNA follows: TGTGCCAGCAACTTGCCGAGTCGGAACACTGAAGCTTTCTTT. It encodes CASNLPSRNTEAFF.

The chain has TRBV27 and TRBJ2-1; 8 bases align to TRBD2. J gave up 2 bases and V 6 bases, and 9 bases lay outside the gene matches. The CDR3 is 16 amino acids. The germline CDR1 and CDR2 sequences are MNHEY and SMNVEV (reference sequence). CDR3 DNA: TGTGCCAGCAGCCCTTCAGCGGGAGTAACCTACAATGAGCAGTTCTTC. Amino acids: CASSPSAGVTYNEQFF.

CDR3 in DNA: TGTGCCAGTAGTCTTAGACAGGGTGAAGCTTTCTTT. Its protein product is CASSLRQGEAFF. The V and J genes are TRBV19 and TRBJ1-1; TRBD1 matches at 7 bases. The CDR3 sequence is 12 residues long. V was pared by 5 bases and J by 7 bases, with 4 bases of the junction left unmatched. Germline CDR1 is LNHDA and CDR2 is SQIVND (reference sequence).

This sequence joins TRBV15 and TRBJ2-3; weak D call: TRBD2 (5 bases). V lost 3 bases and J lost 0, with 10 bases in between. Per germline, CDR1 LNHNV and CDR2 YYDKDF (reference sequence). This CDR3 has 15 residues. CDR3 sequence: CATSSELGSTDTQYF. The CDR3 DNA follows: TGTGCCACCAGCAGCGAACTAGGTAGCACAGATACGCAGTATTTT. The entire variable domain, with the rest obtained from reference TRBV15 and TRBJ2-3, is as follows: DAMVIQNPRYQVTQFGKPVTLSCSQTLNHNVMYWYQQKSSQAPKLLFHYYDKDFNNEADTPDNFQSRRPNTSFCFLDIRSPGLGDTAMYLCATSSELGSTDTQYFGPGTRLTVL.

The V and J genes are TRBV13 and TRBJ2-1; D might be TRBD2 (5 bases). The CDR3 has 16 amino acids. Germline V gene sequence: CDR1 PRHDT, CDR2 FYEKMQ (reference sequence). V lost 3 bases and J 0 bases, leaving 12 bases between the germline ends. CDR3 protein: CASSLEGLTSYNEQFF. CDR3 DNA sequence: TGTGCCAGCAGCTTGGAAGGACTGACCTCCTACAATGAGCAGTTCTTC.

The chain has TRBV6-4 and TRBJ2-3; 13 positions match TRBD2. Unmatched junction bases numbered 3, after V lost 4 bases and J lost 5 bases. From germline, CDR1 is MRHNA and CDR2 SNTAGT. The CDR3 runs 15 residues. The CDR3 region has the DNA TGTGCCAGCAGTGTAACTAGCGGGAGGGGAGATACGCAGTATTTT. Protein sequence: CASSVTSGRGDTQYF.

This chain connects TRBV28 to TRBJ1-2, with D tentatively TRBD1 (6 bases). CDR3 length equals 14 residues. The V gene's germline CDR1 is MDHEN and CDR2 SYDVKM. With 8 bases removed from V and 5 bases from J, the gap between germline ends came to 18 bases. The CDR3 region has the DNA TGTGCCAGCCTCGGGACACAGCTGGGATATGGCTACACCTTC. It yields the protein CASLGTQLGYGYTF.